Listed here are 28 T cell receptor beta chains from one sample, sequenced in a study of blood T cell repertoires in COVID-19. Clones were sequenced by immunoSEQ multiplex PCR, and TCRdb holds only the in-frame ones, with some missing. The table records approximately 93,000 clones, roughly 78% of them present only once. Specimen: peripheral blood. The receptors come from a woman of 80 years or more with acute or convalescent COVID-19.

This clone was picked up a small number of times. The DNA of the CDR3 is TGTGCCAGCAGTGAAGCACAGACCTATAGCAATCAGCCCCAGCATTTT. It yields the protein CASSEAQTYSNQPQHF. This sequence joins TRBV2 and TRBJ1-5, with unresolved D. CDR1 is SNHLY and CDR2 is FYNNEI in the germline V gene. The V gene lost 0 bases and the J gene lost 0 bases, with 9 bases spanning the gap. This CDR3 comprises 16 residues.

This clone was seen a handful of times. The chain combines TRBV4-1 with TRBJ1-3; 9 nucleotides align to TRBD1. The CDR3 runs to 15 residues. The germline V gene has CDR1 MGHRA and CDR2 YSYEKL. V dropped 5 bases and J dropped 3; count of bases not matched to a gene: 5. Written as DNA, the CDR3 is TGCGCCAGCAGCGGACAGGGGCGCGGTGGAAACACCATATATTTT. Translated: CASSGQGRGGNTIYF.

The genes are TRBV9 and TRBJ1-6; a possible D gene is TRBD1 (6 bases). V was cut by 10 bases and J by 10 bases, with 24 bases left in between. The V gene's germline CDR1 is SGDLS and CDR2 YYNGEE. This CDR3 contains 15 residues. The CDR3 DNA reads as TGTGCCCGCCGCGGGCGGGGGGCGGGGGACTCACCCCTCCACTTT. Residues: CARRGRGAGDSPLHF.

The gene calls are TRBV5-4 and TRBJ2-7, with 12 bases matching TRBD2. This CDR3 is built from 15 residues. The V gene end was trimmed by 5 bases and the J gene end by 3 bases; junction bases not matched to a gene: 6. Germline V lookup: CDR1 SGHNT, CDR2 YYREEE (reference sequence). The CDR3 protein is CASSSGTSGFYEQYF. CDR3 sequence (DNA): TGTGCCAGCAGTTCCGGGACTAGCGGGTTCTACGAGCAGTACTTC.

The CDR3 sequence: CASSVDTTYEQYF. The CDR3 DNA is TGTGCCAGCAGTGTGGACACCACGTACGAGCAGTACTTC. The rearrangement joins TRBV2 to TRBJ2-7; TRBD1 is a possible D gene (5 bases). V lost 4 bases to trimming and J lost 4 bases, with 11 bases between them. The CDR3 sequence is 13 residues long. The germline gives CDR1 SNHLY, CDR2 FYNNEI.

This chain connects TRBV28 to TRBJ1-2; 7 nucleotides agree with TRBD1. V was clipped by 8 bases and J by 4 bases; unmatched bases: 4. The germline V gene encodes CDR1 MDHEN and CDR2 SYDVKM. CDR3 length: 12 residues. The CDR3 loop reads CASGGQFYGYTF. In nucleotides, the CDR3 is TGTGCCAGCGGGGGACAGTTCTATGGCTACACCTTC.

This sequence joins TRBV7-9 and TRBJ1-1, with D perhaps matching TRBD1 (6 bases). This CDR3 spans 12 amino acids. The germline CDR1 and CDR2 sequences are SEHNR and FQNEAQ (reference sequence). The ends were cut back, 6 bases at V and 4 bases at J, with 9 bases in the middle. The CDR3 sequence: CASSLRGTEAFF. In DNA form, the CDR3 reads TGTGCCAGCAGTCTCAGGGGCACTGAAGCTTTCTTT. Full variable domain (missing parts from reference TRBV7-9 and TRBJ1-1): DTGVSQNPRHKITKRGQNVTFRCDPISEHNRLYWYRQTLGQGPEFLTYFQNEAQLEKSRLLSDRFSAERPKGSFSTLEIQRTEQGDSAMYLCASSLRGTEAFFGQGTRLTVV.

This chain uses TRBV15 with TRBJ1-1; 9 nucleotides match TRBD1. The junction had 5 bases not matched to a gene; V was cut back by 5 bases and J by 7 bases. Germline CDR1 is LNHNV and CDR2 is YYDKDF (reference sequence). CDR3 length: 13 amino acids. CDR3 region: CATSFRTGDEAFF. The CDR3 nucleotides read TGTGCCACCAGCTTTAGGACAGGGGATGAAGCTTTCTTT.

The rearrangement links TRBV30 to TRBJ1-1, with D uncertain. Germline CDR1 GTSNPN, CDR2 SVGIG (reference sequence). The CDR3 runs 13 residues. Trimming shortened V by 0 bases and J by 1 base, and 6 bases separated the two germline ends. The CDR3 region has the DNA TGTGCCTGGAGTGTACAGCCGAACACTGAAGCTTTCTTT. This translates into CAWSVQPNTEAFF.

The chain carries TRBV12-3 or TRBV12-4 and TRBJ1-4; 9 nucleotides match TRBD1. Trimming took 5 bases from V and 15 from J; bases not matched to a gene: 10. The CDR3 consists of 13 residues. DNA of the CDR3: TGTGCCAGCAGTCCCGGACAGGGGTTAAGGTTGTTTTTT. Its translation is CASSPGQGLRLFF.

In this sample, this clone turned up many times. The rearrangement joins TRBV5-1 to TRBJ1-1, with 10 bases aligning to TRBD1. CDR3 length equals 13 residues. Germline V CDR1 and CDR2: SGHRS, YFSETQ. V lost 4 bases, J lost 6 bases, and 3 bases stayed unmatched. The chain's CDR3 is CASSAGTGAEAFF. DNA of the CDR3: TGCGCCAGCAGCGCCGGGACAGGGGCTGAAGCTTTCTTT. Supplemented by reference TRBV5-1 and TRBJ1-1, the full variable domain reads KAGVTQTPRYLIKTRGQQVTLSCSPISGHRSVSWYQQTPGQGLQFLFEYFSETQRNKGNFPGRFSGRQFSNSRSEMNVSTLELGDSALYLCASSAGTGAEAFFGQGTRLTVV.

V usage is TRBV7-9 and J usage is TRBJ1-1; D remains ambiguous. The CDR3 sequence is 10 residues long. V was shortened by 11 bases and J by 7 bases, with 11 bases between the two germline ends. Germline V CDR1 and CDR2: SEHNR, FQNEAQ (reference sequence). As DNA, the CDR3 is TGTGCCTCGAGCGTATTTGAAGCTTTCTTT. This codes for CASSVFEAFF.

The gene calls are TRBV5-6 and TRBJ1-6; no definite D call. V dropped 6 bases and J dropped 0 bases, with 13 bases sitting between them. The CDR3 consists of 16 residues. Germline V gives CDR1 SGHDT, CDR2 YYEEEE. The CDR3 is CASNYGVSSYNSPLHF. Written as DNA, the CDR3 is TGTGCCAGCAATTACGGGGTTAGCTCCTATAATTCACCCCTCCACTTT.

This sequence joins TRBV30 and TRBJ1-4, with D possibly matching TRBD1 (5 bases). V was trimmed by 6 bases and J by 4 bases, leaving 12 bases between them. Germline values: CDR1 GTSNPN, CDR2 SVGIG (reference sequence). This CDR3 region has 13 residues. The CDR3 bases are TGTGCCTGCCCCGGGGGGGGTAATGAAAAACTGTTTTTT. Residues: CACPGGGNEKLFF.

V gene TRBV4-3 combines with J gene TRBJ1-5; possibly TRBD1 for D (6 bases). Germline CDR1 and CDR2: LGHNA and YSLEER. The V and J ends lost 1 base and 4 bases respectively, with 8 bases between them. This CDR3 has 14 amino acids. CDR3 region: CASSQGTENQPQHF. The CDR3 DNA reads TGCGCCAGCAGCCAAGGGACAGAAAATCAGCCCCAGCATTTT.

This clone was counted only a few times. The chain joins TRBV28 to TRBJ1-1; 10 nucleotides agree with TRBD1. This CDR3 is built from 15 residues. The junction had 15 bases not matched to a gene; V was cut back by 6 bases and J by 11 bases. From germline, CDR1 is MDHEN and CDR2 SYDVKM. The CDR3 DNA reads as TGTGCCAGCAGCCCACCGAGTCCCGGGACAGGGGATGCTTTCTTT. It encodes CASSPPSPGTGDAFF.

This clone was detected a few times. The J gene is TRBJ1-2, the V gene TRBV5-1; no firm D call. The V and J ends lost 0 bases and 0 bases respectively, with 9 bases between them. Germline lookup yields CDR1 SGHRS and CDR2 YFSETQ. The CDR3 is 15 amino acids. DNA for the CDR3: TGCGCCAGCAGCTTGGCCAGGAATTCTAACTATGGCTACACCTTC. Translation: CASSLARNSNYGYTF.

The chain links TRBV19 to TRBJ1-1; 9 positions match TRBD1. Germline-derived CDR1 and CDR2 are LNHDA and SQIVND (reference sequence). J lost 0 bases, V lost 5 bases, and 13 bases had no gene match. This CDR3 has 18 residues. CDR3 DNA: TGTGCCAGTAGTCTCGTTTTACAGGGGGCGGGGATGAACACTGAAGCTTTCTTT. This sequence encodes CASSLVLQGAGMNTEAFF. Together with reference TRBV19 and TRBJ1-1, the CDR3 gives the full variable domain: DGGITQSPKYLFRKEGQNVTLSCEQNLNHDAMYWYRQDPGQGLRLIYYSQIVNDFQKGDIAEGYSVSREKKESFPLTVTSAQKNPTAFYLCASSLVLQGAGMNTEAFFGQGTRLTVV.

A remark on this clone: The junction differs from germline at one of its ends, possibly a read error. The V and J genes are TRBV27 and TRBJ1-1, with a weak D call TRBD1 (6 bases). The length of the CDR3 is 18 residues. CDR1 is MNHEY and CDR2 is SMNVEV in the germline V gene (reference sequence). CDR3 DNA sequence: TGTGCCAGCAGTATATCCCCCTCAGGAAGGCCGGGGGGCCTTGAAGCTTTCTTT. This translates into CASSISPSGRPGGLEAFF.

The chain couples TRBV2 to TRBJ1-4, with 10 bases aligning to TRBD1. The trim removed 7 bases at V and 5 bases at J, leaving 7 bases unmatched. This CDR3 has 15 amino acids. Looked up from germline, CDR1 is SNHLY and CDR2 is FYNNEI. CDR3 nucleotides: TGTGCCAGCACGGGACAGGGGAGGGGGAATGAAAAACTGTTTTTT. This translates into CASTGQGRGNEKLFF.

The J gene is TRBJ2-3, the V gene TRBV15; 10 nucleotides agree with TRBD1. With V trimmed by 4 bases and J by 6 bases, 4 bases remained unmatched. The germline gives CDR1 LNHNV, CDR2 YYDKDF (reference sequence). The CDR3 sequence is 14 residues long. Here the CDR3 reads CATSTRQGADTQYF. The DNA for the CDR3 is TGTGCCACCAGCACCCGACAGGGGGCCGATACGCAGTATTTT.

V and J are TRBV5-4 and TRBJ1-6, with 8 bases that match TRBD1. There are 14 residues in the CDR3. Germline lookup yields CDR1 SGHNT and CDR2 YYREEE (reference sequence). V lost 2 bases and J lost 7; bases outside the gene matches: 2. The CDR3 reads CASSLGQGNSPLHF. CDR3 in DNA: TGTGCCAGCAGCTTAGGACAGGGAAATTCACCCCTCCACTTT.

In nucleotides, the CDR3 is TGTGCCATCAGTGAGTGGGGCTCTGAAGCTTTCTTT. Protein sequence: CAISEWGSEAFF. The chain is built from TRBV10-3 and TRBJ1-1; a possible D gene is TRBD1 (5 bases). V lost 1 base and J 6 bases, leaving 6 bases between the germline ends. Germline CDR1 ENHRY, CDR2 SYGVKD. This CDR3 comprises 12 residues.

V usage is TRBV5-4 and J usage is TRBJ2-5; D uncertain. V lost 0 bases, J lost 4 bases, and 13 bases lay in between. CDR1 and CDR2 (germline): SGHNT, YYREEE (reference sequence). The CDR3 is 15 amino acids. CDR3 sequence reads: CASSLVSNLVETQYF. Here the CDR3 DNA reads TGTGCCAGCAGCTTGGTTTCTAACCTAGTAGAGACCCAGTACTTC. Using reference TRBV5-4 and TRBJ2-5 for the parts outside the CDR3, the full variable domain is ETGVTQSPTHLIKTRGQQVTLRCSSQSGHNTVSWYQQALGQGPQFIFQYYREEENGRGNFPPRFSGLQFPNYSSELNVNALELDDSALYLCASSLVSNLVETQYFGPGTRLLVL.

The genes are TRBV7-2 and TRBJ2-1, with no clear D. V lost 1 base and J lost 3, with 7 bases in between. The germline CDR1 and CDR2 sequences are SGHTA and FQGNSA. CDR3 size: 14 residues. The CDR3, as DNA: TGTGCCAGCAGCTTAGACAGAAGCTACAATGAGCAGTTCTTC. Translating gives CASSLDRSYNEQFF.

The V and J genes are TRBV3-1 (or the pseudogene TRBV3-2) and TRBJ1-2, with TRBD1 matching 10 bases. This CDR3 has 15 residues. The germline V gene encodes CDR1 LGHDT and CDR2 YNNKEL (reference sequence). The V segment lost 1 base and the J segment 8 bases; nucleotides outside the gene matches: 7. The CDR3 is CASSQVGTGEGGYTF. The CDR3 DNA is TGTGCCAGCAGCCAAGTCGGGACAGGGGAAGGCGGCTACACCTTC.

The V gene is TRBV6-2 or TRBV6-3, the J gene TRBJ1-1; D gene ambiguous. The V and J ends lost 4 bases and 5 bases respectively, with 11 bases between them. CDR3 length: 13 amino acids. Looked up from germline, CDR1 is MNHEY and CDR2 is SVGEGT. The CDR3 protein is CASSWYRSTEAFF. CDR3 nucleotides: TGTGCCAGCAGTTGGTACAGATCTACTGAAGCTTTCTTT.

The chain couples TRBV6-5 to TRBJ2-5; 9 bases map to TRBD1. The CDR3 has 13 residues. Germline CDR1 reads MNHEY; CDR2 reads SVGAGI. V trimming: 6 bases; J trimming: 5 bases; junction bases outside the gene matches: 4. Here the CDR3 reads CASRQGAGETQYF. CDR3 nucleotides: TGTGCCAGCAGACAGGGGGCTGGGGAGACCCAGTACTTC.